The entry that follows covers one T cell receptor beta chain sequence. The antigen remains unidentified. The data belong to a study of T cell responses to AZD1222 COVID-19 vaccine. General study results and limits: Clonal diversity was possibly underestimated, and white British individuals and females predominated among donors. Close to half of spike-specific TCRs reportedly recognize unmutated variant regions. Dominant CD4 TCR responses targeted spike regions 160-218 and 743-854. The study found Spike-specific TCR breadth and depth rose after two AZD1222 doses.

Measured with immunoSEQ multiplex PCR; TCRdb has only the in-frame clones, and not every one. The table shows about 130,000 clones, with about 92% occurring only once. Trimming stripped 2 bases from V and 7 bases from J, with 12 bases between. Per germline, CDR1 MNHEY and CDR2 SVGAGI. There are 15 residues in the CDR3. The chain uses TRBV6-5 and TRBJ1-6, with D unclear. The starting material was peripheral blood, obtained on day 0 of AZD1222 vaccination. The sequence came from an adult in good health. The CDR3 bases are TGTGCCAGCAGTTACAATTCTGGTAGGAATTCACCCCTCCACTTT. This codes for CASSYNSGRNSPLHF.